Described below is a single T cell receptor (beta chain) sequence and its context. Treatment indicated: preoperative locoregional IRX-2 cytokine immunotherapy. This phase Ib study tested locoregional IRX-2 cytokine immunotherapy given before surgery. This specimen belongs to a study of preoperative IRX-2 immunotherapy in early breast cancer. The CDR3 is 16 amino acids. Germline V gene data show CDR1 as SQVTM and CDR2 as ANQGSEA. Trimming at V came to 2 bases and at J to 2 bases, leaving 8 bases not matched to a gene. Profiling relied on immunoSEQ multiplex PCR, and the TCRdb table lists in-frame clones only, not all of them. The sample contains roughly 25,000 clones, about 95% of which appear only once.

The chain recombines TRBV29-1 with TRBJ2-3, with 9 positions matching TRBD2. Sequenced here: tumor tissue, sampled after IRX-2 immunotherapy. The source is a human donor with breast cancer. The chain's CDR3 is CSVEFRRGGLTDTQYF. DNA of the CDR3: TGCAGCGTTGAATTTCGGCGGGGGGGTCTCACAGATACGCAGTATTTT.